The 27 T cell receptor beta chains below all came from one sample that was sequenced in a study of blood T cell repertoires in COVID-19. The assay was immunoSEQ multiplex PCR, and TCRdb's table has in-frame clones only and misses some. The repertoire holds around 230,000 clones, with 83% as singletons. The sequenced sample consisted of peripheral blood. These receptors originate from a woman in her 70s with active or convalescent COVID-19.

This clone was recorded a few times. V is TRBV5-6 and J is TRBJ1-2, with 10 bases matching TRBD1. Germline CDR1 and CDR2: SGHDT and YYEEEE. The J segment lost 6 bases and the V segment lost 2 bases, leaving 10 bases of the junction unmatched. The CDR3 has 16 amino acids. The DNA of the CDR3 is TGTGCCAGCAGCTTATCGATCATCGGGACAGGGGATGGCTACACCTTC. This translates into CASSLSIIGTGDGYTF.

This clone was seen once. V is TRBV27 and J is TRBJ2-1, with TRBD2 as a possible D gene (6 bases). The V end was cut by 7 bases, the J end by 2 bases, with 15 bases between. This CDR3 has 15 amino acids. The V gene's germline CDR1 is MNHEY and CDR2 SMNVEV (reference sequence). Here the CDR3 reads CASNPSAGPYNEQFF. The CDR3 DNA reads as TGTGCCAGCAATCCCTCGGCGGGGCCCTACAATGAGCAGTTCTTC.

V is TRBV10-3 and J is TRBJ1-1, with 10 bases identical to TRBD1. The V segment lost 3 bases and the J segment 4 bases; nucleotides outside the gene matches: 5. The CDR3 has 15 residues. Per the germline V gene, CDR1 is ENHRY and CDR2 is SYGVKD. CDR3 residues: CAISERDRGTTEAFF. CDR3 sequence (DNA): TGTGCCATCAGTGAACGGGACAGGGGTACCACTGAAGCTTTCTTT.

The V call is TRBV4-1, the J call TRBJ2-1, with 10 nucleotides matching TRBD1. V shed 3 bases and J 7 bases; nucleotides not matched to a gene: 12. There are 17 residues in the CDR3. Per germline, CDR1 MGHRA and CDR2 YSYEKL. This CDR3 is CASSQETTGGIRNEQFF. DNA for the CDR3: TGCGCCAGCAGCCAGGAAACGACAGGGGGCATTAGGAATGAGCAGTTCTTC.

The chain carries TRBV4-1 and TRBJ1-2, with D uncertain. The CDR3 is 12 residues long. Germline loops: CDR1 MGHRA, CDR2 YSYEKL. The ends were cut back, 5 bases at V and 3 bases at J, with 7 bases in the middle. For the CDR3, the DNA is TGCGCCAGCAGCTCCGGGGACTATGGCTACACCTTC. Its protein is CASSSGDYGYTF.

This rearrangement joins TRBV12-5 to TRBJ1-5; a weak D match, TRBD1 (5 bases). The CDR3 contains 16 residues. Germline-derived CDR1 and CDR2 are LGHNT and FRNRAP. The ends were cut back, 3 bases at V and 3 bases at J, with 15 bases in the middle. The CDR3 bases are TGTGCTAGTGGTTTCCAGGGTCAACATAACAATCAGCCCCAGCATTTT. It encodes CASGFQGQHNNQPQHF.

This sequence joins TRBV5-1 and TRBJ1-1; no clear D gene. V lost 0 bases, J lost 7 bases, and 10 bases lay in between. The CDR3 runs 13 residues. Germline V gives CDR1 SGHRS, CDR2 YFSETQ. In DNA, the CDR3 is TGCGCCAGCAGCTTGGCCCGGGAGGATGAAGCTTTCTTT. It codes for CASSLAREDEAFF.

The CDR3 loop reads CAISAGGATVGTEAFF. CDR3 sequence (DNA): TGTGCCATCAGTGCAGGGGGCGCAACTGTGGGCACTGAAGCTTTCTTT. This chain uses TRBV10-3 with TRBJ1-1; 8 bases are a match to TRBD1. With 4 bases clipped from V and 4 bases from J, the junction kept 11 bases outside the gene matches. The CDR3 is 16 residues long. Per germline, CDR1 ENHRY and CDR2 SYGVKD.

This clone showed up just a few times. This chain joins TRBV25-1 and TRBJ2-3, with D perhaps matching TRBD2 (7 bases). The germline gives CDR1 MGHDK, CDR2 SYGVNS. V was pared by 10 bases and J by 4 bases, with 21 bases between. CDR3 length: 15 amino acids. The CDR3 nucleotides read TGTGCCACGCAGAGGTGGGAGGGGGTTTCAGATACGCAGTATTTT. Protein sequence: CATQRWEGVSDTQYF.

The chain couples TRBV11-3 to TRBJ1-1; TRBD1 might be the D (5 bases). This CDR3 region has 16 residues. Germline CDR1 SGHNT, CDR2 YENEEA. The V end lost 5 bases, the J end lost 5 bases, and 21 bases lay between the germline ends. The CDR3 bases are TGTGCCAGCAGCCACGGGGGGGGATCCCCCCCTACTGAAGCTTTCTTT. This sequence encodes CASSHGGGSPPTEAFF.

Only one count was recorded for this clone. This chain links TRBV5-6 with TRBJ1-6, with a possible D match to TRBD1 (5 bases). Trimming shortened V by 4 bases and J by 7 bases, and 18 bases separated the two germline ends. Germline-derived CDR1 and CDR2 are SGHDT and YYEEEE. The CDR3 is 16 residues long. The CDR3 nucleotides read TGTGCCAGCAGCAAGGACAATTTTAAACCCAATTCACCCCTCCACTTT. This codes for CASSKDNFKPNSPLHF.

The chain has TRBV10-3 and TRBJ1-5; 10 nucleotides line up with TRBD1. The CDR3 spans 13 residues. V trimming: 6 bases; J trimming: 8 bases; junction bases outside the gene matches: 4. The germline V gene has CDR1 ENHRY and CDR2 SYGVKD. The CDR3 DNA reads TGTGCCATCAGGGGACAGGGGAGCGAGCCCCAGCATTTT. It translates to CAIRGQGSEPQHF.

V and J are TRBV6-5 and TRBJ1-1; 7 bases are a match to TRBD1. J was trimmed by 12 bases and V by 5 bases; bases with no gene match: 9. Germline assignment: CDR1 MNHEY and CDR2 SVGAGI. The length of the CDR3 is 12 residues. The CDR3 region has the DNA TGTGCCAGCAGTCCTAACAGGGGCTCGACTTTCTTT. Amino acid sequence: CASSPNRGSTFF.

This clone showed up just a few times. V gene TRBV19 combines with J gene TRBJ2-3; TRBD2 agrees at 10 bases. Germline CDR1 reads LNHDA; CDR2 reads SQIVND (reference sequence). The V segment lost 5 bases and the J segment 7 bases; nucleotides outside the gene matches: 12. This CDR3 has 16 residues. Written as DNA, the CDR3 is TGTGCCAGTAGTGTGGAGGCTAGCGGGGGTTATTATACGCAGTATTTT. Translated, it gives CASSVEASGGYYTQYF.

This chain uses TRBV15 with TRBJ1-5; the D is unclear. Deletions cut 3 bases from V and 9 bases from J, with 9 bases between. This CDR3 has 12 amino acids. Looked up from germline, CDR1 is LNHNV and CDR2 is YYDKDF (reference sequence). The CDR3 sequence: CATSRDSAPQHF. The CDR3 DNA reads as TGTGCCACCAGCAGGGACTCGGCGCCCCAGCATTTT.

This sequence joins TRBV5-5 and TRBJ1-1; TRBD1 agrees at 9 bases. Germline CDR1 and CDR2: SGHKS and YYEKEE (reference sequence). With V trimmed by 3 bases and J by 4 bases, 7 bases remained unmatched. CDR3 size: 15 residues. The CDR3 bases are TGTGCCAGCAGCTCCTGGACAGGGGTGGGCACTGAAGCTTTCTTT. This encodes CASSSWTGVGTEAFF. Based on the CDR3 plus reference TRBV5-5 and TRBJ1-1, the full variable domain is DAGVTQSPTHLIKTRGQQVTLRCSPISGHKSVSWYQQVLGQGPQFIFQYYEKEERGRGNFPDRFSARQFPNYSSELNVNALLLGDSALYLCASSSWTGVGTEAFFGQGTRLTVV.

The chain joins TRBV19 to TRBJ2-3; D unresolved. Germline V CDR1 and CDR2: LNHDA, SQIVND (reference sequence). This CDR3 comprises 14 residues. Trimming left V 7 bases short and J 4 bases short, with 15 bases between. The CDR3 DNA reads as TGTGCCAGTAACCCCCGAGGCAGAGCAGATACGCAGTATTTT. Its translation is CASNPRGRADTQYF.

The chain combines TRBV5-1 with TRBJ1-6; D perhaps matches TRBD1 (6 bases). The CDR3 covers 17 residues. CDR1 is SGHRS, CDR2 YFSETQ, per germline. V was cut by 0 bases and J by 8 bases, with 18 bases left in between. This chain's CDR3 is CASSLAVWRGADSPLHF. The DNA of the CDR3 is TGCGCCAGCAGCTTGGCCGTTTGGCGGGGGGCGGATTCACCCCTCCACTTT. The complete variable domain, with remaining parts taken from reference TRBV5-1 and TRBJ1-6, reads KAGVTQTPRYLIKTRGQQVTLSCSPISGHRSVSWYQQTPGQGLQFLFEYFSETQRNKGNFPGRFSGRQFSNSRSEMNVSTLELGDSALYLCASSLAVWRGADSPLHFGNGTRLTVT.

The rearrangement joins TRBV19 to TRBJ1-2; the D is unclear. The ends were cut back, 3 bases at V and 8 bases at J, with 16 bases in the middle. The CDR3 totals 14 residues. Germline V gene lookup returns CDR1 LNHDA and CDR2 SQIVND (reference sequence). CDR3 in amino acids: CASSMLTRSGGYTF. DNA for the CDR3: TGTGCCAGTAGTATGTTGACCCGTTCAGGCGGCTACACCTTC.

The rearrangement uses TRBV7-6 and TRBJ1-2, with TRBD1 matching 11 bases. V lost 0 bases to trimming and J lost 8 bases; unmatched junction nucleotides: 8. Per the germline V gene, CDR1 is SGHVS and CDR2 is FNYEAQ. The CDR3 consists of 16 residues. As DNA, the CDR3 is TGTGCCAGCAGCTTAGCCCCGGGACAGGGGGAGGAAGGCTACACCTTC. Amino acids: CASSLAPGQGEEGYTF.

V gene TRBV24-1 combines with J gene TRBJ2-7; D is perhaps TRBD1 (5 bases). The germline CDR1 and CDR2 sequences are KGHDR and SFDVKD. CDR3 size: 14 residues. Trimming cost V 3 bases and J 2 bases, with 10 bases left between them. CDR3 DNA sequence: TGTGCCACCAGTGATACGGACACGACCTACGAGCAGTACTTC. Translated, it gives CATSDTDTTYEQYF.

The chain employs TRBV6-5 and TRBJ2-1, with a weak D call TRBD1 (5 bases). This CDR3 comprises 13 residues. Trimming left V 8 bases short and J 7 bases short, with 15 bases between. Germline loops: CDR1 MNHEY, CDR2 SVGAGI. The CDR3 protein is CASGRQNRNEQFF. CDR3 bases: TGTGCCAGCGGCAGACAGAACCGTAATGAGCAGTTCTTC.

The gene calls are TRBV30 and TRBJ1-1; D might be TRBD1 (6 bases). V gave up 2 bases and J gave up 4 bases, with 14 bases separating them. The CDR3 has 14 amino acids. Germline-derived CDR1 and CDR2 are GTSNPN and SVGIG (reference sequence). The CDR3 DNA is TGTGCCTGGAGTCCCCAGAGGGGGTTCACTGAAGCTTTCTTT. Encoded protein: CAWSPQRGFTEAFF.

The gene calls are TRBV7-9 and TRBJ2-1; 8 bases agree with TRBD1. V trimming: 1 base; J trimming: 1 base; junction bases outside the gene matches: 6. The length of the CDR3 is 17 residues. Germline CDR1 reads SEHNR; CDR2 reads FQNEAQ (reference sequence). This CDR3 reads CASSLVGTGPSYNEQFF. Written as DNA, the CDR3 is TGTGCCAGCAGCTTAGTCGGGACAGGTCCTTCCTACAATGAGCAGTTCTTC.

V is TRBV20-1 and J is TRBJ1-1, with 7 nucleotides matching TRBD1. CDR3 size: 14 residues. V lost 3 bases to trimming and J lost 4 bases; unmatched junction nucleotides: 8. The germline V gene encodes CDR1 DFQATT and CDR2 SNEGSKA (reference sequence). CDR3 in DNA: TGCAGTGCTAGTGCAGGGGGTGGCTCCACTGAAGCTTTCTTT. Protein sequence: CSASAGGGSTEAFF.

The chain combines TRBV24-1 with TRBJ2-5; 9 bases fit TRBD2. The ends lost 1 base at V and 4 bases at J; junction bases unmatched: 12. Germline lookup yields CDR1 KGHDR and CDR2 SFDVKD. The CDR3 sequence is 18 residues long. The CDR3 here is CATSDFSPRGRAGETQYF. The CDR3 bases are TGTGCCACCAGTGATTTCTCCCCCCGCGGGAGGGCCGGAGAGACCCAGTACTTC.

The chain recombines TRBV18 with TRBJ2-7; tentatively, D is TRBD1 (7 bases). This CDR3 comprises 15 residues. The germline V gene has CDR1 KGHSH and CDR2 LQKENI. Trimming left V 0 bases short and J 7 bases short, with 16 bases between. The CDR3: CASSPPGGGRGEQYF. The CDR3 DNA follows: TGTGCCAGCTCACCACCAGGGGGCGGACGGGGGGAGCAGTACTTC.